In its sample, the clone carrying this TCR beta chain was seen a few times. Through a sample-barcoded 5' primer and a J-beta primer mix, a second PCR was run for about 6 to 11 cycles. TCRdb reprocessed the 5' RACE reads via MiXCR and lists one record per CDR3 protein. The table has approximately 940,000 distinct CDR3 sequences, roughly 43% seen once. The data stem from a study of blood T cells in healthy people across ages. Trimming left V 4 bases short and J 0 bases short, with 10 bases between. The CDR3 spans 15 residues. Germline values: CDR1 MGHDK, CDR2 SYGVNS. Healthy Caucasians from Russia aged roughly 6 to 95 served as donors.

The TCR was taken from a man aged 30 to 45 in good health. Sequenced sample: blood. This sequence joins TRBV25-1 and TRBJ2-1, with D tentatively TRBD2 (6 bases). CDR3 DNA: TGTGCCAGCAGTGCATCTAGCGACTCCTACAATGAGCAGTTCTTC. Protein: CASSASSDSYNEQFF.